These T cell receptor beta chains were read from a single sample in a study of vaccination effects on CD4 cells after COVID-19. These receptors have no identified antigens. Sequencing used immunoSEQ multiplex PCR; TCRdb keeps in-frame clones, though not all of them. Among around 79,000 clones listed, around 81% were seen once. The source was CD4+ T cells from PBMCs cultured with SARS-CoV-2 spike peptides, collected before COVID-19 vaccination. These receptors were obtained from a human donor who received a COVID-19 vaccine. The conserved cysteine and the conserved F or W are not part of the CDR3 here. Each record gives: V gene, J gene, CDR3 protein.

v_call: TRBV18; j_call: TRBJ2-3; cdr3_aa: ASSRQSGSGGDTQY
v_call: TRBV7-3; j_call: TRBJ1-2; cdr3_aa: ASSPEGGEIYGYT
v_call: TRBV18; j_call: TRBJ2-5; cdr3_aa: ASSPYKGGPGTQY
v_call: TRBV5-3; j_call: TRBJ1-1; cdr3_aa: ARSLCEVTNHTEAF
v_call: TRBV5-1; j_call: TRBJ1-2; cdr3_aa: ASSVGSANYGYT
v_call: TRBV12-1; j_call: TRBJ1-1; cdr3_aa: ASSQQGRPNTEAF
v_call: TRBV29-1; j_call: TRBJ2-1; cdr3_aa: SVERGRGNEQF
v_call: TRBV25-1; j_call: TRBJ1-3; cdr3_aa: ASSHPRDSVFSGNTIY
v_call: TRBV5-1; j_call: TRBJ2-5; cdr3_aa: ASSLAQYPKETQY
v_call: TRBV6-6; j_call: TRBJ1-2; cdr3_aa: ASSPGTSYGYT
v_call: TRBV27; j_call: TRBJ2-5; cdr3_aa: ASSLRWGQGGAQY
v_call: TRBV6-5; j_call: TRBJ2-1; cdr3_aa: ASTPGGSSYNEQF
v_call: TRBV19; j_call: TRBJ1-2; cdr3_aa: ASISRQGVFYGYT
v_call: TRBV5-6; j_call: TRBJ2-3; cdr3_aa: ASSLRGTDTQY
v_call: TRBV12-5; j_call: TRBJ1-4; cdr3_aa: ASGLAGVNEKLF
v_call: TRBV5-4; j_call: TRBJ2-2; cdr3_aa: ASSRSGVGTGELF
v_call: TRBV3-1/TRBV3-2; j_call: TRBJ2-6; cdr3_aa: ASSQRASGPLSGANVLT
v_call: TRBV5-1; j_call: TRBJ2-3; cdr3_aa: ASSRTGGSDTQY
v_call: TRBV18; j_call: TRBJ1-5; cdr3_aa: ASSPYREGQPQH
v_call: TRBV28; j_call: TRBJ2-5; cdr3_aa: ASSRRGRETQY
v_call: TRBV5-6; j_call: TRBJ1-6; cdr3_aa: ASSLAQNNSPLH
v_call: TRBV9; j_call: TRBJ2-5; cdr3_aa: ASTMGQGGETQY
v_call: TRBV6-2/TRBV6-3; j_call: TRBJ2-5; cdr3_aa: ASSYSTVYLGTQY
v_call: TRBV4-2; j_call: TRBJ2-5; cdr3_aa: ASSQDRDETQY
v_call: TRBV28; j_call: TRBJ1-1; cdr3_aa: ASSLGGSPEAF
v_call: TRBV6-2/TRBV6-3; j_call: TRBJ2-3; cdr3_aa: ASSYSAVIDTQY
v_call: TRBV28; j_call: TRBJ2-1; cdr3_aa: ASSISYNEQF
v_call: TRBV6-5; j_call: TRBJ2-4; cdr3_aa: ATNRDDIQY
v_call: TRBV19; j_call: TRBJ1-5; cdr3_aa: ASSATINQPQH
v_call: TRBV6-5; j_call: TRBJ1-4; cdr3_aa: ASVDRAGGEKLF
v_call: TRBV6-5; j_call: TRBJ1-6; cdr3_aa: ASSYSRQLNSPLH
v_call: TRBV18; j_call: TRBJ1-1; cdr3_aa: ASSPPNGQNTEAF